Listed below are T cell receptor beta chains from one sample, sequenced in a study of shared T cell receptors in the human thymus. The repertoire was sequenced with immunoSEQ multiplex PCR; TCRdb's copy has only in-frame clones and lacks some. Among 600,000 or so clones listed, around 87% were seen once. The sample was also linked to a second study, of human thymus T cells.

The sequenced sample consisted of thymocytes. The receptors here all came from a boy younger than two with a congenital heart defect. The conserved cysteine and the conserved F or W are not part of the CDR3 here. The D gene is left open where the match is weak.

TRBV6-5,.,TRBJ1-1,ASSYPGSPEAF
TRBV7-2,.,TRBJ2-4,ASSLANRDVKNIQY
TRBV4-1,.,TRBJ1-1,ASSQEVTGTQKPLNTEAF
TRBV12-5,TRBD1,TRBJ2-1,ASGRDREYNEQF
TRBV6-6,.,TRBJ2-5,ASSPTQGGETQY
TRBV9,TRBD2,TRBJ2-7,ASSVNGSGRTYEQY
TRBV27,.,TRBJ2-1,ASTSSNEQF
TRBV10-3,TRBD1,TRBJ1-2,ATNRGHGYT
TRBV5-1,TRBD1,TRBJ2-3,ASSAYRGNYTDTQY
TRBV10-3,.,TRBJ2-7,AISDNRENYEQY
TRBV6-1,TRBD2,TRBJ2-3,ASSELRLAGEKGTDTQY
TRBV10-3,TRBD1,TRBJ2-3,AISGTGGGTQY
TRBV7-9,.,TRBJ1-2,ASSLSSGRRGYGYT
TRBV30,.,TRBJ2-5,AWSVSRVGQETQY
TRBV7-7,.,TRBJ2-7,ASSLEDGRVPYEQY
TRBV4-3,.,TRBJ1-4,ASSQDSFRAGSEKLF
TRBV28,TRBD2,TRBJ2-2,ASSFALAGTGELF
TRBV4-1,TRBD1,TRBJ1-1,ASSHLATSRDRGQKNTEAF
TRBV5-1,TRBD1,TRBJ2-2,ASSLEQGANTGELF
TRBV5-5,.,TRBJ1-4,ASSPVYRETNEKLF
TRBV7-8,TRBD2,TRBJ2-3,ASSSTGLAGVDTQY
TRBV9,TRBD2,TRBJ2-3,ASSATGLAGWGTDTQY
TRBV18,TRBD1,TRBJ1-2,ASSPDRGLNYGYT
TRBV15,TRBD1,TRBJ1-2,ATSVRDRGYGYT
TRBV30,.,TRBJ2-7,AWSTNEQY
TRBV10-3,TRBD2,TRBJ2-1,ATLGGRPHNEQF
TRBV7-2,.,TRBJ2-7,ASSLGGPAYEQY
TRBV2,.,TRBJ1-2,ASSVVVVGNYGYT
TRBV12-5,.,TRBJ1-4,ASGLTLGDFPKNNEKLF
TRBV5-1,TRBD2,TRBJ2-7,ASSTGLAAEQY
TRBV28,TRBD1,TRBJ2-7,ASSAPGQGPYEQY
TRBV5-1,.,TRBJ1-2,ASSPTQDSLNGYT
TRBV6-5,TRBD1,TRBJ1-2,ASSYTTGGASYGYT
TRBV28,.,TRBJ2-1,ASSFFGGRGWLNEQF
TRBV9,TRBD1,TRBJ1-6,ASSATGSVDSPLH
TRBV5-4,.,TRBJ2-7,ASSLFITGSYEQY
TRBV7-2,TRBD2,TRBJ2-7,ASSSSGDKNYEQY
TRBV27,TRBD2,TRBJ2-3,ASSCGGVSDTQY
TRBV28,TRBD1,TRBJ1-1,ASSLWGDRGDTEAF
TRBV7-2,.,TRBJ2-6,ASSLVNGDGANVLT
TRBV6-5,TRBD1,TRBJ1-5,ASSYHRGGQPQH
TRBV27,TRBD1,TRBJ1-5,ASSGTGHQPQH
TRBV5-6,.,TRBJ2-1,ASSFSGVDEQF
TRBV2,TRBD2,TRBJ2-7,ASSALDGKIAGAKPLYEQY
TRBV30,.,.,AWSVRARGSSYEQY
TRBV11-2,TRBD1,TRBJ2-1,ASSPHRGQGAGHEQF
TRBV28,.,TRBJ2-1,ASTSPSRGNEQF
TRBV28,TRBD2,TRBJ2-3,ASSLRTSGGVLDTQY
TRBV7-2,.,TRBJ1-5,ASSSWDTSNQPQH
TRBV6-5,.,TRBJ1-1,ASSYSSGLNTEAF
TRBV4-2,TRBD1,TRBJ2-4,ASSLRQGGAKNIQY
TRBV2,TRBD2,TRBJ2-3,ASRRAGARDTQY